The 8 T cell receptor beta chains presented below share a single source sample, sequenced in a study of T cell repertoires in cytomegalovirus infection. For these TCRs, the target antigens are not known. TCRdb itself ran the reads through MiXCR, one entry per CDR3 protein. The sample carries about 920,000 distinct CDR3 sequences, about a third recorded once. The specimen was cultured CD8+ T cells from PBMCs, collected from culture after CMV antigen stimulation. These receptors originate from a human donor in good health (CMV status not recorded). Some clones in this sample may be carry-over from other donors' samples.

This clonotype was picked up many times. CDR3 coding DNA: TGTGCCAGCAGTTACTTGGACAATGAGCAGTTCTTC. This gives the protein CASSYLDNEQFF. The genes are TRBV6-2 or TRBV6-3 and TRBJ2-1; D is ambiguous. The CDR3 loop spans 12 amino acids. Trimming left V 1 base short and J 5 bases short, with 3 bases between. Germline CDR1 and CDR2: MNHEY and SVGEGT.

The rearrangement links TRBV9 to TRBJ2-3, with D possibly being TRBD2 (5 bases). Germline V gene data show CDR1 as SGDLS and CDR2 as YYNGEE. The CDR3 runs 15 residues. V lost 0 bases and J 3 bases, leaving 11 bases between the germline ends. The CDR3 sequence is CASSVGLPKTDTQYF. The CDR3 nucleotides are TGTGCCAGCAGCGTAGGACTACCAAAAACAGATACGCAGTATTTT.

A note on this clonotype: One end of the junction is discordant with germline, which a read error may explain. V usage is TRBV29-1 and J usage is TRBJ2-7; 13 nucleotides line up with TRBD2. The CDR3 covers 15 residues. Per the germline V gene, CDR1 is SQVTM and CDR2 is ANQGSEA. CDR3 coding DNA: TGCAGCGTTGAAGATGGGACTAGCGGGGTCTACAAGCAGTACTTC. Encoded protein: CSVEDGTSGVYKQYF.

The CDR3 loop is CASSDRQGGYGELFF. For the CDR3, the DNA is TGTGCCAGCAGTGACAGACAGGGCGGGTACGGGGAGCTGTTTTTT. The V gene is TRBV27, the J gene TRBJ2-2; TRBD1 matches at 7 bases. V lost 5 bases, J lost 7 bases, and 10 bases stayed unmatched. CDR3 length: 15 amino acids. Germline assignment: CDR1 MNHEY and CDR2 SMNVEV (reference sequence).

This clonotype was found many times. The rearrangement uses TRBV7-8 and TRBJ2-3, with D perhaps assigned TRBD1 or TRBD2 (5 bases each). This CDR3 comprises 15 residues. With 7 bases removed from V and 6 bases from J, the gap between germline ends came to 20 bases. The germline CDR1 and CDR2 sequences are SGHVS and FQNEAQ. The CDR3 nucleotides read TGTGCCAGCACCATGAGGGACGGTGCAATGGATACGCAGTATTTT. It encodes CASTMRDGAMDTQYF.

This clonotype was seen more than once but under ten times. This sequence joins TRBV6-2 or TRBV6-3 and TRBJ2-7; D is possibly TRBD1 or TRBD2 (5 bases each). V lost 0 bases and J 1 base, leaving 16 bases between the germline ends. The V gene's germline CDR1 is MNHEY and CDR2 SVGEGT. This CDR3 contains 17 residues. The CDR3 nucleotides read TGTGCCAGCAGTTACTCGACCCAGGGAGTCGAATCCTACGAGCAGTACTTC. It encodes CASSYSTQGVESYEQYF.

The rearrangement links TRBV6-1 to TRBJ1-4; no reliable D call. The V gene lost 6 bases and the J gene lost 7 bases, with 15 bases spanning the gap. Germline V CDR1 and CDR2: MNHNS, SASEGT. The length of the CDR3 is 14 residues. The DNA for the CDR3 is TGTGCCAGCAGCGTCGAAGGACGGGCTGAAAAACTGTTTTTT. This sequence encodes CASSVEGRAEKLFF.

Only a few counts were recorded for this clonotype. The V and J genes are TRBV4-1 and TRBJ1-4; D may be TRBD1 (5 bases). The CDR3 extends over 12 amino acids. The germline V and J ends were trimmed by 4 bases and 11 bases, with 11 bases remaining between them. Germline CDR1 and CDR2: MGHRA and YSYEKL. The CDR3 DNA reads as TGCGCCAGCAGCCCCGGGGCAACGAAACTGTTTTTT. Amino acid sequence: CASSPGATKLFF.